The T cell receptor (beta chain) described here comes from a study of regulatory T cells in long-lasting Graves disease. Researchers made TCR beta libraries by using iRepertoire HTBI primers and running Arm-PCR on CDR3 regions. MiXCR was run by TCRdb on the multiplex PCR reads, yielding one entry per CDR3 protein. The data hold 450,000 or so distinct CDR3 sequences, with roughly 20% observed a single time. Time point in this sample: persistent/refractory GD, antithyroid drugs over 5 years with positive TRAb. Isolated PBMC RNA provided the starting material for the TCR library. Diagnoses of Graves' disease were made by American Thyroid Association guidelines. This CDR3 contains 14 residues. The V gene's germline CDR1 is SNHLY and CDR2 FYNNEI. V was clipped by 6 bases and J by 4 bases, with 12 bases between them. Study results and limitations: It was in persistent disease that TRBV28, TRBJ1-2 and TRBJ2-5 were favored. New patients shared about a thousand public clonotypes, fewer than the approximately 2,500 shared by persistent patients. Rather than thyroid tissue, only peripheral blood underwent study.

This clonotype was picked up a small number of times. No antigen is known for it. The TCR sequence derives from a female donor with Graves disease. The gene calls are TRBV2 and TRBJ1-4; D gene ambiguous. This material consisted of peripheral blood mononuclear cells (PBMCs), taken when the disease was refractory, from a patient treated with antithyroid drugs. CDR3 in DNA: TGTGCCAGCAGCGCCCACAGCCTTAATGAAAAACTGTTTTTT. Translation: CASSAHSLNEKLFF. The whole variable domain, filled in from reference TRBV2 and TRBJ1-4, reads EPEVTQTPSHQVTQMGQEVILRCVPISNHLYFYWYRQILGQKVEFLVSFYNNEISEKSEIFDDQFSVERPDGSNFTLKIRSTKLEDSAMYFCASSAHSLNEKLFFGSGTQLSVL.